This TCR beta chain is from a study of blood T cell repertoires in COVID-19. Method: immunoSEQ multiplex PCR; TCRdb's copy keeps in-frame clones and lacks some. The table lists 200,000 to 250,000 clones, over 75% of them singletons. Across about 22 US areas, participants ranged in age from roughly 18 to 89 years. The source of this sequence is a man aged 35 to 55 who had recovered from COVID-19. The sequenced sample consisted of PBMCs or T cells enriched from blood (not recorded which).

As DNA, the CDR3 is TGTGCCAGCAGCTTAACGAGGGGAGGATACGAGCAGTACTTC. Translated: CASSLTRGGYEQYF. The V gene is TRBV7-2, the J gene TRBJ2-7; possible D gene TRBD2, 6 bases. Per the germline V gene, CDR1 is SGHTA and CDR2 is FQGNSA. V lost 2 bases to trimming and J lost 4 bases, with 12 bases between them. There are 14 residues in the CDR3.